A selection of T cell receptor beta chains follows, all from one sample in a study of tumor-infiltrating lymphocytes in oesophageal squamous cell carcinoma. Using its own MiXCR run on the PCR reads, TCRdb lists one record per CDR3 protein. The table shows 15,000 to 20,000 distinct CDR3 sequences, with 35% to 50% occurring only once. Source material: esophageal tumor tissue. The receptors shown here come from a male donor with esophageal squamous cell carcinoma. Both conserved end residues are part of each CDR3. D genes are given only for firm matches. The listing skips clone size in some rows; elsewhere it reads once, few, many or a size class.

CDR3 | DNA | size | J | V | D
CASNPGGIPQETQYF | TGTGCCAGCAACCCAGGGGGAATCCCACAAGAGACCCAGTACTTC | . | TRBJ2-5 | TRBV9 | TRBD1
CASSLVASEQFF | TGTGCCAGCAGCTTAGTTGCTAGTGAGCAGTTCTTC | . | TRBJ2-1 | TRBV11-2 | .
CASSLGTGNEKLFF | TGTGCCAGCAGCCTCGGAACGGGGAATGAAAAACTGTTTTTT | many | TRBJ1-4 | TRBV7-9 | .
CASSSTGVGQPQHF | TGTGCCAGCAGTTCCACAGGGGTCGGTCAGCCCCAGCATTTT | many | TRBJ1-5 | TRBV12-3/TRBV12-4 | TRBD1
CASSYLGGGEQYF | TGTGCCAGCAGTTACTTAGGGGGCGGGGAGCAGTACTTC | many | TRBJ2-7 | TRBV6-6 | TRBD1
CASSLGPTNTEAFF | TGTGCCAGCAGTTTGGGACCCACGAACACTGAAGCTTTCTTT | . | TRBJ1-1 | TRBV12-3/TRBV12-4 | .
CASSQGGNNEQFF | TGTGCCAGCAGCCAGGGGGGGAACAATGAGCAGTTCTTC | . | TRBJ2-1 | TRBV7-9 | .
CASSGRYSTDTQYF | TGTGCCAGCAGCGGCCGCTACAGCACAGATACGCAGTATTTT | . | TRBJ2-3 | TRBV9 | .
CASSLVSWGGETQYF | TGTGCCAGCAGTTTAGTGTCGTGGGGAGGAGAGACCCAGTACTTC | many | TRBJ2-5 | TRBV28 | .
CASSWASAGEQFF | TGTGCCAGCAGTTGGGCCTCTGCAGGGGAGCAGTTCTTC | . | TRBJ2-1 | TRBV12-3/TRBV12-4 | .
CASSHQDYNSPLHF | TGTGCCAGCAGTCATCAGGACTATAATTCACCCCTCCACTTC | . | TRBJ2-5 | TRBV7-4 | .
CASNTYRGAEAFF | TGTGCCAGCAACACTTACAGGGGCGCCGAAGCTTTCTTT | many | TRBJ1-1 | TRBV6-1 | TRBD1
CASSLPLRDGAYEQYF | TGTGCCAGCAGTTTACCGCTCCGGGACGGTGCCTACGAGCAGTACTTC | . | TRBJ2-7 | TRBV28 | .
CAISEVRGIFYEQYF | TGTGCCATCAGTGAAGTGAGAGGGATTTTCTACGAGCAGTACTTC | many | TRBJ2-7 | TRBV10-3 | .
CASSQEGLGNTIYF | TGTGCCAGCAGCCAAGAGGGACTCGGAAACACCATATATTTT | . | TRBJ1-3 | TRBV3-1 | .
CASSLRGGFMETQYF | TGTGCCAGCAGCCTCCGTGGTGGTTTTATGGAGACCCAGTACTTC | . | TRBJ2-5 | TRBV5-4 | .
CASSQDRGYTGELFF | TGCGCCAGCAGCCAGGACAGGGGATACACCGGGGAGCTGTTTTTT | many | TRBJ2-2 | TRBV10-1 | TRBD1
CASSFLPRTASGANVLTF | TGTGCCAGCAGCTTTCTACCTCGGACAGCTTCTGGGGCCAACGTCCTGACTTTC | few | TRBJ2-6 | TRBV7-2 | .
CASSLLTSTDTQYF | TGTGCCAGCAGCTTGTTGACTAGCACAGATACGCAGTATTTT | . | TRBJ2-3 | TRBV5-6 | .
CASSLHGNNSPLHF | TGCGCCAGCAGCTTACACGGGAACAATTCACCCCTCCACTTT | many | TRBJ1-6 | TRBV5-1 | .
CASSGPGHIYTDTQYF | TGTGCCAGCAGCGGCCCGGGACACATATACACAGATACGCAGTATTTT | . | TRBJ2-3 | TRBV5-3 | .
CASSLEAETYNEQFF | TGTGCCAGCAGCTTAGAAGCAGAAACCTACAATGAGCAGTTCTTC | few | TRBJ2-1 | TRBV7-2 | .
CASSAYSVNEQYF | TGTGCCAGCAGTGCCTACTCGGTCAATGAGCAGTACTTC | many | TRBJ2-7 | TRBV6-1 | .
CASSQTSGTTDTQYF | TGTGCCAGCAGCCAGACTAGCGGGACAACAGATACGCAGTATTTT | many | TRBJ2-3 | TRBV14 | TRBD2
CASSELRDGYTF | TGTGCCAGCAGTGAACTCAGGGATGGCTACACCTTC | many | TRBJ1-2 | TRBV6-1 | .
CASSFPPAGDNYGYTF | TGTGCCAGCAGTTTCCCCCCCGCAGGTGACAACTATGGCTACACCTTC | few | TRBJ1-2 | TRBV28 | .
CASSLLQGSQPQHF | TGTGCCAGCAGTTTATTACAGGGCTCTCAGCCCCAGCATTTT | many | TRBJ1-5 | TRBV27 | .
CASSLAPGTLPATQYF | TGTGCCAGCAGTTTAGCGCCTGGGACCCTCCCAGCGACCCAGTACTTC | . | TRBJ2-5 | TRBV12-3/TRBV12-4 | .
CASSRDRSSSEAFF | TGTGCCAGCAGCCGGGACAGGAGCTCATCGGAAGCTTTCTTT | few | TRBJ1-1 | TRBV7-2 | TRBD1
CASRPDTLEQYF | TGTGCCAGCAGACCCGACACGCTCGAGCAGTACTTC | many | TRBJ2-7 | TRBV2 | .
CASRLQETQYF | TGTGCCAGCAGGTTACAAGAGACCCAGTACTTC | medium-sized | TRBJ2-5 | TRBV7-8 | .
CASSLVTTGQETQYF | TGTGCCAGCAGCTTAGTTACGACAGGCCAAGAGACCCAGTACTTC | . | TRBJ2-5 | TRBV7-6 | .
CAISDPNGGEKLFF | TGTGCCATCAGTGACCCCAACGGGGGTGAAAAACTGTTTTTT | many | TRBJ1-4 | TRBV10-3 | .
CASSGTGGATEAFF | TGTGCCAGCTCCGGGACAGGGGGCGCGACTGAAGCTTTCTTT | many | TRBJ1-1 | TRBV18 | TRBD1